These T cell receptor beta chains were read from a single sample in a study of identical twins. One entry per CDR3 protein, called by TCRdb with MiXCR from the 5' RACE reads. This table holds 1.5 million to 2 million distinct CDR3 sequences, under 35% found once. Sequencing input: cord blood. The receptors come from a newborn girl in good health. The CDR3 runs from the conserved cysteine through the conserved F or W.

v_call | cdr3_aa
TRBV12-3/TRBV12-4 | CASSLAGASYGYTF
TRBV11-3 | CASSLDGGTSTEAFF
TRBV7-2 | CASSRNSGNTDTQYF
TRBV9 | CASSYPQAGGPSDTQYF
TRBV7-9 | CASSPPIMWGGPNYGYTF
TRBV7-8 | CASSLPAAGRYQPQHF
TRBV20-1 | CSARSRGGGGTDTQYF
TRBV4-2 | CASSQGPGGRGQETQYF
TRBV4-2 | CASSLDSRDYEQYF
TRBV10-3 | CAISESPLARTVSSYEQYF
TRBV5-1 | CASSGTRNTEAFF
TRBV6-2/TRBV6-3 | CASSYPSKSSYEQYF
TRBV27 | CASSLSTGGAHNEQFF
TRBV6-1 | CASRGGYGGNRPQHF
TRBV12-3/TRBV12-4 | CASSQRRGRGSYEQYF
TRBV4-1 | CASSPLGGRYGYTF
TRBV6-6 | CASSYGTGYPPLHF